The 29 T cell receptor beta chains in this list originate from one sample, sequenced in a study of T cells in Graves' hyperthyroidism and ophthalmopathy. RNA transcripts gave rise to amplified TCR beta CDR3 regions. The HTBI primer set served for first-round RT-PCR of the TCR CDR3. TCRdb ran MiXCR on the multiplex PCR reads and lists one entry per CDR3 protein. The profile shows some 510,000 distinct CDR3 sequences, around 21% of them singletons. The sequenced material came from blood. These receptors were collected from a young man with Graves' hyperthyroidism.

This clonotype turned up a few times. A read error is possible here, since a much larger clone lies one base away. The chain carries TRBV14 and TRBJ2-7, with TRBD2 matching 7 bases. Germline V gene sequence: CDR1 SGHDN, CDR2 FVKESK. The CDR3 spans 15 residues. V was clipped by 0 bases and J by 9 bases; unmatched bases: 11. The CDR3 protein is CASSQDLGQRGGQYF. The CDR3 DNA follows: TGTGCCAGCAGCCAAGATCTAGGGCAGCGGGGCGGGCAGTACTTC.

In this sample, this clonotype turned up a few times. The CDR3 bases are TGCGCCAGCAGCCAAGTCGGGGCCGACGGAGAGACCCAGTACTTC. It encodes CASSQVGADGETQYF. The chain combines TRBV4-3 with TRBJ2-5; D may be TRBD1 or TRBD2 (5 bases each). V was trimmed by 1 base and J by 4 bases, leaving 13 bases between them. The germline V gene encodes CDR1 LGHNA and CDR2 YSLEER. This CDR3 has 15 residues.

Many counts were recorded for this clonotype. The chain joins TRBV29-1 to TRBJ2-7; D unclear. The V gene's germline CDR1 is SQVTM and CDR2 ANQGSEA. The CDR3 extends over 12 amino acids. V was shortened by 1 base and J by 3 bases, with 7 bases between the two germline ends. CDR3 in DNA: TGCAGCGTTGAAGGCTCCGGCTACGAGCAGTACTTC. Translating it yields CSVEGSGYEQYF.

Ten or more counts support this clonotype. The rearrangement links TRBV28 to TRBJ2-5; D possibly matches TRBD1 or TRBD2 (7 bases each). The CDR3 spans 14 residues. The V gene lost 6 bases and the J gene lost 3 bases, with 14 bases spanning the gap. Germline V gene data show CDR1 as MDHEN and CDR2 as SYDVKM. The CDR3 reads CASSPGGAEETQYF. The CDR3 DNA is TGTGCCAGCAGCCCAGGGGGGGCTGAAGAGACCCAGTACTTC.

There are many counts of this clonotype. The chain combines TRBV10-3 with TRBJ1-2, with unresolved D. The CDR3 has 14 residues. Trimming took off 4 bases at V and 0 bases at J, with 9 bases between the two ends. Germline assignment: CDR1 ENHRY and CDR2 SYGVKD. CDR3 sequence (DNA): TGTGCCATCAGTGCCCAGGCCCCTAACTATGGCTACACCTTC. This sequence encodes CAISAQAPNYGYTF.

There are many counts of this clonotype. The chain links TRBV20-1 to TRBJ1-2; 7 bases agree with TRBD1. The germline V gene has CDR1 DFQATT and CDR2 SNEGSKA (reference sequence). V dropped 4 bases and J dropped 6; count of bases not matched to a gene: 11. This CDR3 has 14 amino acids. The CDR3 sequence is CSANNRGLSDGYTF. CDR3 DNA: TGCAGTGCTAACAACAGGGGATTGAGCGATGGCTACACCTTC.

This clonotype was seen at least ten times. The chain uses TRBV12-5 and TRBJ1-1; D unresolved. This CDR3 is 14 amino acids long. V dropped 6 bases and J dropped 0 bases, with 11 bases sitting between them. Germline V gene data show CDR1 as LGHNT and CDR2 as FRNRAP. CDR3 region: CASGSRPMNTEAFF. The CDR3, as DNA: TGTGCTAGTGGGTCCAGGCCCATGAACACTGAAGCTTTCTTT.

The chain joins TRBV6-1 to TRBJ1-2; 7 bases align to TRBD1. V was clipped by 6 bases and J by 5 bases; unmatched bases: 12. CDR3 length: 15 residues. Germline-derived CDR1 and CDR2 are MNHNS and SASEGT. The CDR3 reads CASRTLTGQRYGYTF. In nucleotides, the CDR3 is TGTGCCAGCAGGACCTTGACGGGACAGCGTTATGGCTACACCTTC.

This clonotype was picked up many times. V usage is TRBV12-3 or TRBV12-4 and J usage is TRBJ1-5; D unclear. V was cut by 6 bases and J by 9 bases, with 9 bases left in between. The CDR3 runs to 11 residues. DNA for the CDR3: TGTGCCAGCAGCTCGAACGGGCCCCAGCATTTT. It encodes CASSSNGPQHF.

Notes on this clonotype: A read error is possible here, since a much larger clone lies one base away. V is TRBV12-3 or TRBV12-4 and J is TRBJ1-1, with unresolved D. V was clipped by 5 bases and J by 5 bases, with 21 bases between them. CDR3 size: 16 residues. The CDR3 is CASSTRTGSGLTEAFF. The CDR3 bases are TGTGCCAGCAGTACTCGCACGGGGTCGGGGTTGACTGAAGCTTTCTTT.

This clonotype has ten or more counts. The chain joins TRBV2 to TRBJ2-5; a weak D match, TRBD1 (8 bases). V was trimmed by 7 bases and J by 1 base, leaving 16 bases between them. CDR1 and CDR2 from the germline V gene are SNHLY and FYNNEI. The CDR3 consists of 15 residues. CDR3 DNA: TGTGCCAGCATGGGAGGGACAGGCCTCCAAGAGACCCAGTACTTC. Amino acid sequence: CASMGGTGLQETQYF.

This clonotype was seen many times. The rearrangement uses TRBV25-1 and TRBJ1-3; D gene unclear. Germline CDR1 is MGHDK and CDR2 is SYGVNS. The CDR3 is 16 amino acids. Trimming shortened V by 3 bases and J by 0 bases, and 12 bases separated the two germline ends. Here the CDR3 DNA reads TGTGCCAGCAGTGAGATGTATGTGGGCTCTGGAAACACCATATATTTT. It specifies CASSEMYVGSGNTIYF.

This clonotype came up a few times. The V call is TRBV7-2, the J call TRBJ1-1; 11 bases agree with TRBD1. Germline V gene data show CDR1 as SGHTA and CDR2 as FQGNSA. Losses at the gene ends were 6 bases for V and 5 bases for J; bases not matched to a gene: 8. The CDR3 is made up of 15 amino acids. The CDR3 DNA is TGTGCCAGCAGACTCGGGACAGGGGGGAGTACTGAAGCTTTCTTT. Amino acids: CASRLGTGGSTEAFF.

This clonotype was seen ten or more times. The chain uses TRBV7-8 and TRBJ2-2, with 8 bases that match TRBD1. Per the germline V gene, CDR1 is SGHVS and CDR2 is FQNEAQ. The J segment lost 4 bases and the V segment lost 5 bases, leaving 12 bases of the junction unmatched. The CDR3 totals 17 residues. In DNA form, the CDR3 reads TGTGCCAGCAGCAACACTGGACAGGGCGTCCCCACCGGGGAGCTGTTTTTT. This translates into CASSNTGQGVPTGELFF.

The chain employs TRBV28 and TRBJ2-2; 10 positions match TRBD1. With 6 bases clipped from V and 2 bases from J, the junction kept 12 bases outside the gene matches. This CDR3 has 18 residues. Germline CDR1 MDHEN, CDR2 SYDVKM. This CDR3 reads CASRGTLMTGGNTGELFF. DNA for the CDR3: TGTGCCAGCAGAGGAACCCTTATGACAGGGGGCAACACCGGGGAGCTGTTTTTT.

This clonotype was detected a few times. The CDR3 region has the DNA TGTGCCAGCAGTGAAGGGAGGGGACCCTCCACCGGGGAGCTGTTTTTT. As protein: CASSEGRGPSTGELFF. The chain recombines TRBV2 with TRBJ2-2, with D tentatively TRBD2 (6 bases). Trimming took 1 base from V and 4 from J, leaving 13 bases between them. Germline V gene data show CDR1 as SNHLY and CDR2 as FYNNEI. The CDR3 covers 16 residues. The complete variable domain, with remaining parts taken from reference TRBV2 and TRBJ2-2, reads EPEVTQTPSHQVTQMGQEVILRCVPISNHLYFYWYRQILGQKVEFLVSFYNNEISEKSEIFDDQFSVERPDGSNFTLKIRSTKLEDSAMYFCASSEGRGPSTGELFFGEGSRLTVL.

At least ten counts were recorded for this clonotype. The rearrangement joins TRBV2 to TRBJ1-1; D is unclear. This CDR3 has 11 amino acids. Trimming pared 10 bases from V and 1 base from J, leaving 7 bases between. Germline V CDR1 and CDR2: SNHLY, FYNNEI. As DNA, the CDR3 is TGTGCCAACAGACGGAACACTGAAGCTTTCTTT. Amino acid sequence: CANRRNTEAFF.

This clonotype has at least ten counts. The genes are TRBV7-2 and TRBJ2-5, with D unresolved. Trimming left V 5 bases short and J 5 bases short, with 12 bases between. Germline V lookup: CDR1 SGHTA, CDR2 FQGNSA. The CDR3 totals 13 residues. DNA of the CDR3: TGTGCCAGCAGCCGTGTGGGCCGGGAGACCCAGTACTTC. Its protein is CASSRVGRETQYF.

Ten or more counts support this clonotype. This chain uses TRBV15 with TRBJ1-3, with 9 bases aligning to TRBD1. Trimming took 6 bases from V and 5 from J; bases not matched to a gene: 11. This CDR3 has 16 residues. The germline V gene encodes CDR1 LNHNV and CDR2 YYDKDF (reference sequence). In DNA form, the CDR3 reads TGTGCCACCAGGTCCTCCGGGACAGGGATCAGAAACACCATATATTTT. Its translation is CATRSSGTGIRNTIYF. Filled out from reference TRBV15 and TRBJ1-3, the complete variable domain reads DAMVIQNPRYQVTQFGKPVTLSCSQTLNHNVMYWYQQKSSQAPKLLFHYYDKDFNNEADTPDNFQSRRPNTSFCFLDIRSPGLGDTAMYLCATRSSGTGIRNTIYFGEGSWLTVV.

This clonotype was counted at least ten times. The genes are TRBV7-8 and TRBJ1-5; 8 bases align to TRBD1. With 3 bases clipped from V and 0 bases from J, the junction kept 7 bases outside the gene matches. Germline CDR1 reads SGHVS; CDR2 reads FQNEAQ. The CDR3 has 17 residues. CDR3 residues: CASSLGQVHYSNQPQHF. CDR3 DNA sequence: TGTGCCAGCAGCTTGGGACAGGTTCATTATAGCAATCAGCCCCAGCATTTT. Full variable domain (remainder filled in from reference TRBV7-8 and TRBJ1-5): GAGVSQSPRYKVAKRGQDVALRCDPISGHVSLFWYQQALGQGPEFLTYFQNEAQLDKSGLPSDRFFAERPEGSVSTLKIQRTQQEDSAVYLCASSLGQVHYSNQPQHFGDGTRLSIL.

This clonotype was seen at least ten times. The rearrangement joins TRBV20-1 to TRBJ1-5; weak D call: TRBD1 (5 bases). Trimming took off 0 bases at V and 5 bases at J, with 23 bases between the two ends. Germline loops: CDR1 DFQATT, CDR2 SNEGSKA (reference sequence). This CDR3 comprises 18 residues. The CDR3, as DNA: TGCAGTGCTAGAGACCCTCTCAGCGGGGGGGATTCCTATCAGCCCCAGCATTTT. This encodes CSARDPLSGGDSYQPQHF.

The table lists this clonotype with many counts. The CDR3 DNA follows: TGCGCCAGCAGTGAAGGGGGAACCCAATTTATGAACACTGAAGCTTTCTTT. It is translated as CASSEGGTQFMNTEAFF. The V call is TRBV10-1, the J call TRBJ1-1, with D perhaps TRBD1 (6 bases). This CDR3 has 17 amino acids. Germline CDR1 WNHNN, CDR2 SYGVQD (reference sequence). Trimming pared 3 bases from V and 0 bases from J, leaving 17 bases between.

This clonotype has a handful of counts. This chain uses TRBV28 with TRBJ2-7; no definite D call. Germline assignment: CDR1 MDHEN and CDR2 SYDVKM. V was cut by 2 bases and J by 7 bases, with 9 bases left in between. The CDR3 runs to 12 residues. Here the CDR3 reads CASSLPSLEQYF. In DNA, the CDR3 is TGTGCCAGCAGTTTACCATCCTTAGAGCAGTACTTC.

This clonotype was observed at least ten times. The chain employs TRBV14 and TRBJ2-5, with no clear D. The CDR3 is 14 amino acids. CDR1 is SGHDN, CDR2 FVKESK, per germline. V was shortened by 5 bases and J by 4 bases, with 14 bases between the two germline ends. The CDR3, as DNA: TGTGCCAGCAGCTACCACCCAAGGCGAGAGACCCAGTACTTC. Its translation: CASSYHPRRETQYF.

This clonotype was observed many times. The chain recombines TRBV6-4 with TRBJ1-3, with D unclear. This CDR3 has 12 amino acids. Trimming pared 3 bases from V and 4 bases from J, leaving 4 bases between. Germline CDR1 and CDR2: MRHNA and SNTAGT. The CDR3 nucleotides are TGTGCCAGCAGTGAACGAGGAAACACCATATATTTT. It specifies CASSERGNTIYF.

This clonotype has a handful of counts. The rearrangement links TRBV5-1 to TRBJ2-2, with TRBD1 matching over 11 bases. V shed 6 bases, J shed 5 bases, and the junction held 6 bases outside the gene matches. Germline V gene sequence: CDR1 SGHRS, CDR2 YFSETQ. CDR3 size: 15 residues. CDR3 DNA: TGCGCCAGCACTTGGACAGGGGGCTGGACCGGGGAGCTGTTTTTT. It encodes CASTWTGGWTGELFF.

The chain recombines TRBV29-1 with TRBJ2-2; unclear D gene. The CDR3 runs to 12 residues. V was shortened by 7 bases and J by 6 bases, with 12 bases between the two germline ends. Germline CDR1 SQVTM, CDR2 ANQGSEA. CDR3 loop: CSALAPAGELFF. The CDR3 region has the DNA TGCAGCGCTCTGGCTCCCGCCGGGGAGCTGTTTTTT.

The chain joins TRBV30 to TRBJ2-3; D is uncertain. CDR1 is GTSNPN, CDR2 SVGIG, per germline (reference sequence). The CDR3 has 13 residues. The V end lost 5 bases, the J end lost 6 bases, and 15 bases lay between the germline ends. The CDR3 loop reads CAWAHTLSDTQYF. As DNA, the CDR3 is TGTGCCTGGGCCCATACTTTGTCCGATACGCAGTATTTT.

This clonotype was detected many times. The rearrangement uses TRBV7-9 and TRBJ1-1, with D maybe TRBD1 (6 bases). Germline loops: CDR1 SEHNR, CDR2 FQNEAQ (reference sequence). This CDR3 spans 13 amino acids. Trimming took 6 bases from V and 6 from J, leaving 14 bases between them. CDR3 protein: CASSAQGRAEAFF. The CDR3 region has the DNA TGTGCCAGCAGTGCACAGGGTAGGGCTGAAGCTTTCTTT. The complete variable domain, with remaining parts taken from reference TRBV7-9 and TRBJ1-1, reads DTGVSQNPRHKITKRGQNVTFRCDPISEHNRLYWYRQTLGQGPEFLTYFQNEAQLEKSRLLSDRFSAERPKGSFSTLEIQRTEQGDSAMYLCASSAQGRAEAFFGQGTRLTVV.